The rows below give T cell receptor beta chains drawn from one sample of a study of neoadjuvant anti-PD-1 for oral cavity cancer. Assay: immunoSEQ multiplex PCR; the TCRdb copy retains only in-frame clones and omits some. The table has 35,000 to 50,000 clones, 65% to 80% seen once. The sample was PBMCs, taken after nivolumab (anti-PD-1) treatment. Every receptor here comes from a person aged 35-80 years with oral cavity squamous cell carcinoma. CDR3s include the opening cysteine and the closing phenylalanine or tryptophan. A D gene is named only where the DNA matches it firmly. Clone sizes are given selectively: once, few, many, or a class where the clone is expanded.

J	V	size	D	CDR3	DNA
TRBJ2-1	TRBV11-2	NA	NA	CASSLAPSTYNEQFF	TGTGCCAGCAGCTTAGCCCCTAGTACCTACAATGAGCAGTTCTTC
TRBJ1-2	TRBV6-5	NA	NA	CASSYSRTGYGYTF	TGTGCCAGCAGTTACTCGCGAACTGGATATGGCTACACCTTC
TRBJ2-1	TRBV25-1	NA	NA	CASSDPSANAYNEQFF	TGTGCCAGCAGTGACCCCTCGGCTAACGCCTACAATGAGCAGTTCTTC
TRBJ2-7	TRBV29-1	NA	TRBD1	CSVEQWSGGHEQYF	TGCAGCGTTGAACAATGGTCAGGGGGCCACGAGCAGTACTTC
TRBJ2-7	TRBV6-1	few	NA	CAWGTYEQYF	TGTGCATGGGGTACCTACGAGCAGTACTTC
TRBJ1-1	TRBV25-1	NA	NA	CASSGQIWGAFF	TGTGCCAGCAGTGGTCAAATCTGGGGAGCTTTCTTT
TRBJ2-3	TRBV7-8	NA	NA	CASSRGAGTDTQYF	TGTGCCAGCAGCAGGGGTGCGGGAACAGATACGCAGTATTTT
TRBJ2-3	TRBV29-1	few	NA	CSVERGENTQYF	TGCAGCGTTGAACGAGGGGAAAATACGCAGTATTTT
TRBJ1-5	TRBV19	once	NA	CASSFTADQPQHF	TGTGCCAGTAGTTTCACTGCTGATCAGCCCCAGCATTTT
TRBJ2-7	TRBV5-6	few	NA	CASSLERGQVYEQYF	TGTGCCAGCAGCTTGGAGAGAGGCCAGGTCTACGAGCAGTACTTC
TRBJ1-3	TRBV5-4	once	NA	CASSSAGGPGNTIYF	TGTGCCAGCAGCTCCGCCGGGGGGCCTGGAAACACCATATATTTT
TRBJ1-1	TRBV5-1	few	TRBD1	CASSPPGTVNTEAFF	TGCGCCAGCAGCCCGCCCGGGACAGTGAACACTGAAGCTTTCTTT
TRBJ1-2	TRBV7-2	NA	NA	CASSLVQGRRYTF	TGTGCCAGCAGCCTTGTCCAGGGAAGGCGCTACACCTTC
TRBJ2-6	TRBV28	NA	TRBD1	CASSSLGSGGPGANVLTF	TGTGCCAGCAGTTCCCTTGGGTCAGGGGGCCCAGGGGCCAACGTCCTGACTTTC
TRBJ1-1	TRBV6-1	NA	NA	CASSYTEAFF	TGTGCCAGCAGTTACACTGAAGCTTTCTTT
TRBJ1-5	TRBV10-3	NA	NA	CAISESPANQPQHF	TGTGCCATCAGTGAGTCCCCCGCTAATCAGCCCCAGCATTTT
TRBJ1-4	TRBV5-4	once	NA	CASSLGAQGVLFF	TGTGCCAGCAGCTTGGGGGCACAGGGCGTACTGTTTTTT
TRBJ1-2	TRBV7-9	NA	TRBD1	CASSYQGAFDGYTF	TGTGCCAGCAGCTACCAGGGGGCGTTCGATGGCTACACCTTC
TRBJ1-3	TRBV10-2	NA	TRBD1	CASRNRGSGNTIYF	TGCGCCAGCAGGAACAGGGGGTCTGGAAACACCATATATTTT
TRBJ2-7	TRBV11-2	NA	TRBD2	CASSSSAGVHEQYF	TGTGCCAGCAGCTCATCAGCGGGAGTCCACGAGCAGTACTTC
TRBJ1-1	TRBV19	few	NA	CASSSGDTEAFF	TGTGCCAGTTCCTCAGGGGACACTGAAGCTTTCTTT
TRBJ1-5	TRBV2	NA	NA	CASSDGGNQPQHF	TGTGCCAGCAGTGATGGGGGCAATCAGCCCCAGCATTTT
TRBJ1-2	TRBV27	few	NA	CASSQSFSRTNYRHGYTF	TGTGCCAGCAGCCAATCTTTCTCGCGGACCAACTATAGGCATGGCTACACCTTC
TRBJ1-5	TRBV18	medium-sized	NA	CASSPDHGNQPQHF	TGTGCCAGCTCACCAGATCATGGCAATCAGCCCCAGCATTTT
TRBJ2-2	TRBV6-1	few	TRBD1	CASSGGTGSPGELFF	TGTGCCAGCAGTGGTGGGACAGGGAGTCCCGGGGAGCTGTTTTTT
TRBJ1-1	TRBV19	NA	NA	CASSIDLITEAFF	TGTGCCAGTAGTATAGATCTGATCACTGAAGCTTTCTTT